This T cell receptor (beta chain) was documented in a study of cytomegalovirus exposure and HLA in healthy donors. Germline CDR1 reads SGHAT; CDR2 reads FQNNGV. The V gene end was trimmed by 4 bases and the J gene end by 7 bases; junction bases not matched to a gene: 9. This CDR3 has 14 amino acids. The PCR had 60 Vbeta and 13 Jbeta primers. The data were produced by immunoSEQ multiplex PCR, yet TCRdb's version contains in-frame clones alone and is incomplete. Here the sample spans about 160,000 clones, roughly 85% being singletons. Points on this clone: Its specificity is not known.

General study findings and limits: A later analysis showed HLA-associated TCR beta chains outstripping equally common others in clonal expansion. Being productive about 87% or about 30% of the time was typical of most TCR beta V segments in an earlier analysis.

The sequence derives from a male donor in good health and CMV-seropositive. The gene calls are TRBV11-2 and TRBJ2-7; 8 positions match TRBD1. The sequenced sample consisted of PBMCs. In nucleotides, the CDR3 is TGTGCCAGCAGCTATCGGACAGGGCCTGGGGAGCAGTACTTC. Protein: CASSYRTGPGEQYF. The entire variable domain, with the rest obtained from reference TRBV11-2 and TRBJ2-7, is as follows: EAGVAQSPRYKIIEKRQSVAFWCNPISGHATLYWYQQILGQGPKLLIQFQNNGVVDDSQLPKDRFSAERLKGVDSTLKIQPAKLEDSAVYLCASSYRTGPGEQYFGPGTRLTVT.